The 25 T cell receptor beta chains below come from one sample, sequenced in a study of regulatory T cells in long-lasting Graves disease (dated by TCRdb to about 2021). This specimen's time point label, per the study, means: newly diagnosed GD, antithyroid drugs for less than 3 months. For both TCR sequencing and RNA sequencing, RNA was extracted from PBMCs using TRIzol. Receptor libraries were prepared by multiplex PCR. The instrument given in TCRdb is Illumina HiSeq 4000. TCR beta libraries were built with iRepertoire HTBI primers and Arm-PCR amplification of CDR3 regions. TCRdb ran its own pipeline on the public reads, namely fastp trimming at Q25 and MiXCR clone calling, and kept in-frame beta chains. Entries that share a CDR3 protein sequence are merged under the most common genes and DNA. The sample records some 220,000 distinct CDR3 sequences, roughly 19% of which are singletons. The top ten clonotypes cover 10% to 15% of the sample.

This sample was also put to use in a study of T cells in Graves' hyperthyroidism and ophthalmopathy.

The specimen comprised peripheral blood mononuclear cells (PBMCs), sampled at new diagnosis, from a patient treated with antithyroid drugs. These receptors were taken from a woman in her 30s with Graves disease. Donor details come from another sample of the same person, matched by shared clones.

The gene calls are TRBV27 and TRBJ1-1; possibly TRBD1 for D (6 bases). The V end was cut by 6 bases, the J end by 3 bases, with 23 bases between. CDR3 length equals 17 residues. Germline V gives CDR1 MNHEY, CDR2 SMNVEV (reference sequence). CDR3 sequence: CASSPRGGGPLDTEAFF. The CDR3, as DNA: TGTGCCAGCAGCCCACGGGGGGGGGGGCCACTGGACACTGAAGCTTTCTTT.

This clonotype was picked up a small number of times. The chain has TRBV9 and TRBJ1-5; D remains unclear. Between the trimmed V and J ends, which lost 4 bases and 0 bases, there was a span of 14 bases. CDR1 is SGDLS, CDR2 YYNGEE, per germline. The CDR3 spans 16 residues. The CDR3 DNA is TGTGCCAGCAGCAAAGAAGGTACTTTTAGCAATCAGCCCCAGCATTTT. This translates into CASSKEGTFSNQPQHF.

There are many counts of this clonotype. This chain connects TRBV10-3 to TRBJ2-3; TRBD2 aligns across 9 bases. V dropped 0 bases and J dropped 1; count of bases not matched to a gene: 8. In germline, CDR1 is ENHRY, CDR2 SYGVKD. The CDR3 consists of 18 residues. The DNA of the CDR3 is TGTGCCATCAGTGAGTCTGGTTATAGCGGGAGCGGCACAGATACGCAGTATTTT. Its translation is CAISESGYSGSGTDTQYF.

This clonotype has ten or more counts. This sequence joins TRBV28 and TRBJ2-3; D remains unclear. CDR3 size: 15 residues. Germline CDR1 reads MDHEN; CDR2 reads SYDVKM. Between the trimmed V and J ends, which lost 5 bases and 2 bases, there was a span of 14 bases. CDR3 nucleotide sequence: TGTGCCAGCAGTCCCCCCTCATCAAACACAGATACGCAGTATTTT. The encoded protein is CASSPPSSNTDTQYF.

This clonotype came up many times. The genes are TRBV20-1 and TRBJ2-5; D not resolved. The CDR3 consists of 14 residues. Germline V gene data show CDR1 as DFQATT and CDR2 as SNEGSKA (reference sequence). The ends were cut back, 1 base at V and 4 bases at J, with 13 bases in the middle. The DNA for the CDR3 is TGCAGTGCTAGAGTAGATGCTAGGACAGAGACCCAGTACTTC. Translation gives CSARVDARTETQYF.

The V call is TRBV12-3 or TRBV12-4, the J call TRBJ2-7, with D maybe TRBD1 (6 bases). The CDR3 runs to 15 residues. V lost 5 bases, J lost 2 bases, and 16 bases lay in between. In DNA, the CDR3 is TGTGCCAGCAGTGCCTGGACAGCGGACACCTACGAGCAGTACTTC. Encoded protein: CASSAWTADTYEQYF.

This clonotype occurred many times. The gene calls are TRBV2 and TRBJ1-2; 8 bases are a match to TRBD1. Germline assignment: CDR1 SNHLY and CDR2 FYNNEI. This CDR3 is built from 15 residues. Trimming cost V 6 bases and J 0 bases; bases outside gene matches: 6. The CDR3 DNA reads TGTGCCAGCAGCTACGACAGGGGTGCTAACTATGGCTACACCTTC. Residues: CASSYDRGANYGYTF.

This clonotype was observed at least ten times. The chain's CDR3 is CSAERGGSTDTQYF. The CDR3 region has the DNA TGCAGTGCCGAGCGGGGGGGCAGCACAGATACGCAGTATTTT. The genes are TRBV20-1 and TRBJ2-3; 10 bases line up with TRBD2. Unmatched junction bases numbered 3, after V lost 6 bases and J lost 0 bases. The CDR3 covers 14 residues. Germline assignment: CDR1 DFQATT and CDR2 SNEGSKA (reference sequence).

There are many counts of this clonotype. This rearrangement joins TRBV6-1 to TRBJ1-2; TRBD1 is a possible D gene (5 bases). The CDR3 extends over 13 amino acids. Germline V CDR1 and CDR2: MNHNS, SASEGT. Trimming removed 7 bases from V and 4 bases from J, with 13 bases in between. CDR3 residues: CASIPGRSYGYTF. In DNA form, the CDR3 reads TGTGCCAGCATCCCGGGACGGAGCTATGGCTACACCTTC.

This clonotype came up many times. This rearrangement joins TRBV6-2 or TRBV6-3 to TRBJ1-1, with 7 bases matching TRBD1. Germline V gives CDR1 MNHEY, CDR2 SVGEGT. The CDR3 length is 14 residues. J lost 4 bases, V lost 2 bases, and 4 bases had no gene match. CDR3 in amino acids: CASSYRAGGTEAFF. As DNA, the CDR3 is TGTGCCAGCAGTTACCGGGCAGGGGGCACTGAAGCTTTCTTT.

This clonotype was detected many times. The gene calls are TRBV11-2 and TRBJ2-3; tentatively, D is TRBD2 (5 bases). Germline V gene sequence: CDR1 SGHAT, CDR2 FQNNGV. CDR3 length equals 16 residues. Trimming stripped 1 base from V and 0 bases from J, with 11 bases between. The CDR3 nucleotides read TGTGCCAGCAGCTTAGGAGGGCGGACTAGCACAGATACGCAGTATTTT. Protein sequence: CASSLGGRTSTDTQYF.

This clonotype was observed many times. This rearrangement joins TRBV6-2 or TRBV6-3 to TRBJ2-1; 7 bases agree with TRBD2. Germline CDR1 reads MNHEY; CDR2 reads SVGEGT. The CDR3 runs 14 residues. The V and J ends lost 5 bases and 6 bases, in that order; junction bases with no gene match: 7. The CDR3 reads CASSRRLASNEQFF. The CDR3, as DNA: TGTGCCAGCAGTCGGAGACTAGCCAGCAATGAGCAGTTCTTC.

This clonotype has a handful of counts. The chain combines TRBV10-3 with TRBJ2-1; 12 bases line up with TRBD1. V was clipped by 4 bases and J by 7 bases; unmatched bases: 8. Per germline, CDR1 ENHRY and CDR2 SYGVKD. This CDR3 contains 16 residues. CDR3 in amino acids: CAISAGRDRGPNEQFF. The CDR3, as DNA: TGTGCCATCAGTGCGGGGCGGGACAGGGGGCCAAATGAGCAGTTCTTC.

The sample holds many counts of this clonotype. V usage is TRBV28 and J usage is TRBJ1-2; D unresolved. From germline, CDR1 is MDHEN and CDR2 SYDVKM. The V gene lost 2 bases and the J gene lost 7 bases, with 11 bases spanning the gap. The CDR3 is 13 amino acids. As DNA, the CDR3 is TGTGCCAGCAGTTTAGTGACTAAGCGTGGCTACACCTTC. It codes for CASSLVTKRGYTF.

This clonotype was counted many times. The rearrangement uses TRBV5-1 and TRBJ2-7, with 8 bases matching TRBD1. This CDR3 contains 14 residues. Germline values: CDR1 SGHRS, CDR2 YFSETQ. V trimming: 3 bases; J trimming: 3 bases; junction bases outside the gene matches: 5. The CDR3, as DNA: TGCGCCAGCAGCTCGTACAGGGGGAGCTACGAGCAGTACTTC. It codes for CASSSYRGSYEQYF.

The chain uses TRBV3-1 and TRBJ1-1; 8 bases match TRBD1. Trimming cost V 5 bases and J 1 base; bases outside gene matches: 9. This CDR3 is built from 16 residues. Per germline, CDR1 LGHDT and CDR2 YNNKEL (reference sequence). The DNA of the CDR3 is TGTGCCAGCAGCTTGGACAGGGTGGTTTGGAACACTGAAGCTTTCTTT. Protein sequence: CASSLDRVVWNTEAFF.

The rearrangement links TRBV7-8 to TRBJ2-5; D remains unclear. Looked up from germline, CDR1 is SGHVS and CDR2 is FQNEAQ. Deletions cut 4 bases from V and 6 bases from J, with 12 bases between. The CDR3 is made up of 13 amino acids. The CDR3 reads CASSSGREKTQYF. The CDR3 DNA reads TGTGCCAGCAGCTCCGGACGCGAGAAGACCCAGTACTTC.

This clonotype came up a few times. The V call is TRBV10-1, the J call TRBJ2-3; 9 bases are shared with TRBD2. The germline gives CDR1 WNHNN, CDR2 SYGVQD (reference sequence). This CDR3 comprises 14 residues. With 6 bases clipped from V and 5 bases from J, the junction kept 6 bases outside the gene matches. DNA for the CDR3: TGCGCCAGCAGGTGCGGGGGGGCCGAAGATACGCAGTATTTT. Translating gives CASRCGGAEDTQYF.

A word on this clonotype: It may be a read error: a sequence one base away is much more abundant. This chain links TRBV6-1 with TRBJ1-1; D unresolved. Trimming took off 6 bases at V and 1 base at J, with 15 bases between the two ends. CDR3 length equals 15 residues. Germline loops: CDR1 MNHNS, CDR2 SASEGT. The DNA of the CDR3 is TGTGCCAGCAGACCGTACACCCTCCGGAACACTGAAGCTTTCTTT. As protein: CASRPYTLRNTEAFF.

The chain is built from TRBV9 and TRBJ2-7, with 7 bases fitting TRBD2. The CDR3 runs to 14 residues. Germline CDR1 SGDLS, CDR2 YYNGEE. V shed 6 bases, J shed 7 bases, and the junction held 13 bases outside the gene matches. The CDR3 is CASNLAGVGKEQYF. CDR3 coding DNA: TGTGCCAGCAATCTGGCGGGAGTAGGAAAAGAGCAGTACTTC.

This clonotype was seen many times. The chain uses TRBV5-5 and TRBJ2-2, with unresolved D. Trimming left V 4 bases short and J 4 bases short, with 5 bases between. CDR1 is SGHKS, CDR2 YYEKEE, per germline (reference sequence). This CDR3 is built from 12 residues. CDR3: CASSPFTGELFF. The CDR3 nucleotides read TGTGCCAGCAGCCCTTTCACCGGGGAGCTGTTTTTT. Full variable domain (outside the CDR3, taken from reference TRBV5-5 and TRBJ2-2): DAGVTQSPTHLIKTRGQQVTLRCSPISGHKSVSWYQQVLGQGPQFIFQYYEKEERGRGNFPDRFSARQFPNYSSELNVNALLLGDSALYLCASSPFTGELFFGEGSRLTVL.

The J gene is TRBJ1-6, the V gene TRBV6-2 or TRBV6-3, with unresolved D. The CDR3 is made up of 14 amino acids. Per the germline V gene, CDR1 is MNHEY and CDR2 is SVGEGT. V was shortened by 5 bases and J by 7 bases, with 12 bases between the two germline ends. CDR3 sequence: CASSEGGGNSPLHF. The CDR3 nucleotides read TGTGCCAGCAGTGAGGGCGGCGGGAATTCACCCCTCCACTTT.

The V call is TRBV27, the J call TRBJ1-5; D is uncertain. V was pared by 5 bases and J by 3 bases, with 8 bases between. This CDR3 contains 13 residues. Looked up from germline, CDR1 is MNHEY and CDR2 is SMNVEV (reference sequence). The CDR3 protein is CASSDGPNQPQHF. The CDR3 bases are TGTGCCAGCAGTGACGGCCCCAATCAGCCCCAGCATTTT.

This clonotype was observed many times. The rearrangement joins TRBV12-3 or TRBV12-4 to TRBJ1-5, with 11 bases matching TRBD1. This CDR3 is 15 amino acids long. The V gene end was trimmed by 8 bases and the J gene end by 6 bases; junction bases not matched to a gene: 9. In DNA, the CDR3 is TGTGCCAGCGGTCTTGCGGACAGGGGGCTTCAGCCCCAGCATTTT. Residues: CASGLADRGLQPQHF.

This clonotype came up a few times. The V gene is TRBV7-2, the J gene TRBJ2-7; D gene unclear. The CDR3 consists of 13 residues. The V end was cut by 5 bases, the J end by 6 bases, with 14 bases between. Germline values: CDR1 SGHTA, CDR2 FQGNSA. CDR3 sequence (DNA): TGTGCCAGCAGCAGGCAGGTGGGAAGCGAGCAGTACTTC. It encodes CASSRQVGSEQYF.